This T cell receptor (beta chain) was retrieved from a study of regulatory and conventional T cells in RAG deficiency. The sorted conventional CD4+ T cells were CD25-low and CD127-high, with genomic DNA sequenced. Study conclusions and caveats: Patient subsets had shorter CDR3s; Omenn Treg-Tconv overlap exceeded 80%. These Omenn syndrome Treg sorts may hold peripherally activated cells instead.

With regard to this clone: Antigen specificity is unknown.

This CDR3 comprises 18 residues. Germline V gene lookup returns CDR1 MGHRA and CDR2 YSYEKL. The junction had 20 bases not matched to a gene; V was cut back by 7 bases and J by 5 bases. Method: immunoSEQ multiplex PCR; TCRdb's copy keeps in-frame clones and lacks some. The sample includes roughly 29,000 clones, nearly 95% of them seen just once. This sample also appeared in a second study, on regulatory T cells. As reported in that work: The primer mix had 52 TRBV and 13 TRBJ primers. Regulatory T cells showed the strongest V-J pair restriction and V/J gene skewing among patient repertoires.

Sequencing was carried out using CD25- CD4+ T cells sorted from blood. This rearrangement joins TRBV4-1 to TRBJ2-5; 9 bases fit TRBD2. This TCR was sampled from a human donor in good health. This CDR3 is CASTPREAGGFIRETQYF. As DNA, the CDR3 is TGCGCCAGCACCCCGAGGGAGGCGGGGGGGTTCATCCGGGAGACCCAGTACTTC.